This TCR beta chain derives from a study of beta chain features in type 1 diabetes. Study in general: Examined across all samples were roughly 110,000,000 sorted cells.

All sorted populations exceeded 95% purity. The CDR3 has 15 amino acids. CDR1 and CDR2 from the germline V gene are SEHNR and FQNEAQ (reference sequence). Unmatched junction bases numbered 3, after V lost 5 bases and J lost 0 bases. Expressed TCRB transcripts got sequenced, as all isolated RNA was reverse transcribed. Only in-frame clones appear in the TCRdb table, and some are missing; sequencing was by immunoSEQ multiplex PCR. Of more than 300,000 clones in the sample, 10% to 15% are singletons; the top ten hold 0.017%. There are a few counts of this clone. The gene calls are TRBV7-9 and TRBJ2-3, with 9 bases lining up with TRBD1. Sequences were obtained from naive CD4+ T cells from blood. This receptor was obtained from a man aged 18 to 30 in good health. The CDR3 DNA follows: TGTGCCAGCAGCCCCGGGACAGGGAGCACAGATACGCAGTATTTT. Protein product: CASSPGTGSTDTQYF. Variable domain in full (rest from reference TRBV7-9 and TRBJ2-3): DTGVSQNPRHKITKRGQNVTFRCDPISEHNRLYWYRQTLGQGPEFLTYFQNEAQLEKSRLLSDRFSAERPKGSFSTLEIQRTEQGDSAMYLCASSPGTGSTDTQYFGPGTRLTVL.